A single sample is the source of the 25 T cell receptor beta chains below, sequenced in a study of cytomegalovirus exposure and HLA in healthy donors (dated by TCRdb to the late 2010s). The receptor library was made with the immunoSEQ multiplex PCR assay. A mixture of 60 forward primers for TCR Vbeta segments and 13 reverse primers for TCR Jbeta segments was used in the multiplex PCR. The table comes from immuneACCESS by way of TCRdb, which keeps in-frame sequences with V and J called. Part of the clones is missing from these tables; in studies checked, under half for an unresolved V gene and the rest for unknown reasons. This sample gives under 250,000 clones in total; over 75% of them show up just once. The ten top clones hold just under 3% of the sample. Sequencing was carried out using PBMCs. The receptors come from a woman between 25 and 40 years old in good health and CMV-seronegative.

The rearrangement uses TRBV30 and TRBJ2-3; D is perhaps TRBD2 (6 bases). Germline CDR1 GTSNPN, CDR2 SVGIG (reference sequence). V dropped 0 bases and J dropped 6 bases, with 13 bases sitting between them. This CDR3 region has 14 residues. In nucleotides, the CDR3 is TGTGCCTGGAGTGTAGGACTAAGTGTCGATACGCAGTATTTT. Protein product: CAWSVGLSVDTQYF.

The rearrangement links TRBV18 to TRBJ1-4; tentatively, D is TRBD1 (5 bases). Germline V gene data show CDR1 as KGHSH and CDR2 as LQKENI. V was shortened by 10 bases and J by 8 bases, with 20 bases between the two germline ends. This CDR3 has 14 residues. The CDR3 nucleotides are TGTGCCACCTCTCGGCAAGGGGTCGCGGAAAAACTGTTTTTT. This encodes CATSRQGVAEKLFF.

The gene calls are TRBV11-1 and TRBJ1-1, with D possibly being TRBD1 (6 bases). CDR3 length: 14 residues. V lost 2 bases and J lost 5, with 12 bases in between. Germline V gene lookup returns CDR1 SGHAT and CDR2 FQDESV (reference sequence). The CDR3 loop is CASSLFTGFTEAFF. The CDR3 DNA is TGTGCCAGCAGCTTATTTACAGGGTTTACTGAAGCTTTCTTT.

The rearrangement links TRBV7-9 to TRBJ2-7; 10 bases are a match to TRBD2. The CDR3 loop spans 16 amino acids. The germline V gene encodes CDR1 SEHNR and CDR2 FQNEAQ (reference sequence). Trimming removed 4 bases from V and 4 bases from J; junction bases left unmatched: 10. CDR3 in amino acids: CASSSPLAGDFYEQYF. In DNA, the CDR3 is TGTGCCAGCAGCTCCCCGCTAGCGGGAGATTTTTACGAGCAGTACTTC.

This chain joins TRBV5-1 and TRBJ1-2; 9 bases map to TRBD1. Germline CDR1 is SGHRS and CDR2 is YFSETQ. V trimming: 4 bases; J trimming: 0 bases; junction bases outside the gene matches: 13. This CDR3 region has 18 residues. The CDR3: CASSLPTGGSLSNYGYTF. Written as DNA, the CDR3 is TGCGCCAGCAGCCTCCCCACAGGGGGCTCCCTCTCTAACTATGGCTACACCTTC.

Note on this clone: At one end, the junction sequence differs from germline, possibly due to a read error. The V call is TRBV28, the J call TRBJ2-1; D not certain. CDR3 length: 11 residues. Per the germline V gene, CDR1 is MDHEN and CDR2 is SYDVKM. CDR3 protein: CASSTYNEQFF. DNA for the CDR3: TGTGCCAGCAGCACCTATAATGAGCAGTTCTTC. The variable domain in full, with the rest retrieved from reference TRBV28 and TRBJ2-1, is DVKVTQSSRYLVKRTGEKVFLECVQDMDHENMFWYRQDPGLGLRLIYFSYDVKMKEKGDIPEGYSVSREKKERFSLILESASTNQTSMYLCASSTYNEQFFGPGTRLTVL.

The rearrangement joins TRBV6-6 to TRBJ2-1; TRBD2 agrees at 8 bases. In germline, CDR1 is MNHNY, CDR2 SVGAGI (reference sequence). Trimming at V came to 0 bases and at J to 10 bases, leaving 5 bases not matched to a gene. The CDR3 runs to 14 residues. This chain's CDR3 is CASSYSRLAGEQFF. The CDR3 nucleotides are TGTGCCAGCAGTTACTCGCGATTAGCGGGAGAGCAGTTCTTC.

This chain links TRBV11-3 with TRBJ2-1, with D perhaps TRBD2 (6 bases). Trimming removed 5 bases from V and 2 bases from J, with 13 bases in between. The CDR3 extends over 15 amino acids. In germline, CDR1 is SGHNT, CDR2 YENEEA. CDR3 in amino acids: CASSPRGSTYNEQFF. In nucleotides, the CDR3 is TGTGCCAGCAGCCCCCGGGGGAGTACCTACAATGAGCAGTTCTTC.

The chain joins TRBV5-1 to TRBJ1-3; no clear D. The germline V gene has CDR1 SGHRS and CDR2 YFSETQ. The CDR3 extends over 14 amino acids. The V gene lost 4 bases and the J gene lost 2 bases, with 10 bases spanning the gap. The CDR3 spells CASSDGAAGNTIYF. The CDR3 DNA reads TGCGCCAGCAGCGACGGAGCAGCTGGAAACACCATATATTTT.

The sample holds a few counts of this clone. The genes are TRBV18 and TRBJ2-1; 8 bases agree with TRBD2. The CDR3 has 17 amino acids. From germline, CDR1 is KGHSH and CDR2 LQKENI. Trimming at V came to 4 bases and at J to 0 bases, leaving 8 bases not matched to a gene. The CDR3 region is CASSLEVGTSSYNEQFF. DNA of the CDR3: TGTGCCAGCTCACTCGAAGTAGGGACTAGCTCCTACAATGAGCAGTTCTTC. The full variable domain, its missing parts supplied by reference TRBV18 and TRBJ2-1, is NAGVMQNPRHLVRRRGQEARLRCSPMKGHSHVYWYRQLPEEGLKFMVYLQKENIIDESGMPKERFSAEFPKEGPSILRIQQVVRGDSAAYFCASSLEVGTSSYNEQFFGPGTRLTVL.

The CDR3 loop is CASSLPRWQNYEQYF. CDR3 in DNA: TGTGCCAGCAGCTTACCTCGTTGGCAGAACTACGAGCAGTACTTC. The chain recombines TRBV7-8 with TRBJ2-7; D uncertain. The CDR3 extends over 15 amino acids. Trimming removed 2 bases at V and 3 bases at J, with 14 bases between. Germline CDR1 SGHVS, CDR2 FQNEAQ.

This clone occurred once. The chain couples TRBV4-2 to TRBJ2-5, with TRBD2 identical over 9 bases. Germline V CDR1 and CDR2: LGHNA, YNFKEQ. This CDR3 contains 15 residues. The J segment lost 8 bases and the V segment lost 1 base, leaving 8 bases of the junction unmatched. The CDR3 nucleotides are TGTGCCAGCAGCCAAGCCAGGCGGGAGGGCGATACCCAGTACTTC. Its translation: CASSQARREGDTQYF.

This clone occurred a few times. J is TRBJ2-5 and V is TRBV6-6; 7 bases line up with TRBD2. CDR1 and CDR2 from the germline V gene are MNHNY and SVGAGI (reference sequence). The CDR3 covers 13 residues. The V gene end was trimmed by 7 bases and the J gene end by 0 bases; junction bases not matched to a gene: 2. The CDR3: CASMGGDQETQYF. The CDR3 bases are TGTGCCAGCATGGGAGGGGACCAAGAGACCCAGTACTTC.

This chain links TRBV5-1 with TRBJ2-7; 7 nucleotides agree with TRBD1. V gave up 1 base and J gave up 3 bases; unmatched junction bases: 1. The CDR3 extends over 13 amino acids. Germline loops: CDR1 SGHRS, CDR2 YFSETQ. In DNA, the CDR3 is TGCGCCAGCAGCTTGACAGGGGACTACGAGCAGTACTTC. Translated: CASSLTGDYEQYF.

The chain recombines TRBV4-1 with TRBJ2-1; 10 bases match TRBD2. This CDR3 has 18 residues. CDR1 and CDR2 from the germline V gene are MGHRA and YSYEKL. V lost 4 bases, J lost 5 bases, and 14 bases stayed unmatched. The CDR3 DNA reads as TGCGCCAGCAGCCCTAGGCCCCCTCTAGCGGGAGTCCACAATGAGCAGTTCTTC. Amino acid sequence: CASSPRPPLAGVHNEQFF.

This clone was recorded once. This chain links TRBV29-1 with TRBJ2-7, with TRBD1 matching 11 bases. V lost 0 bases and J lost 5; bases outside the gene matches: 3. The CDR3 has 14 residues. CDR1 is SQVTM and CDR2 is ANQGSEA in the germline V gene. CDR3 nucleotide sequence: TGCAGCGTTGAAGATTGGACAGGGGGCGACGAGCAGTACTTC. This sequence encodes CSVEDWTGGDEQYF.

This clone was detected only once. The chain joins TRBV27 to TRBJ1-2; possibly TRBD1 for D (6 bases). Germline CDR1 MNHEY, CDR2 SMNVEV (reference sequence). Trimming took 1 base from V and 7 from J, leaving 19 bases between them. The CDR3 extends over 16 amino acids. In DNA, the CDR3 is TGTGCCAGCAGTTTATATTTTGGGGGCCCACCTTCTGGCTACACCTTC. Translation gives CASSLYFGGPPSGYTF.

The count of this clone is one. The rearrangement joins TRBV18 to TRBJ2-5; 10 positions agree with TRBD2. The germline V gene has CDR1 KGHSH and CDR2 LQKENI. Trimming at V came to 4 bases and at J to 3 bases, leaving 14 bases not matched to a gene. The CDR3 runs 18 residues. CDR3: CASSRLKSGGAGKETQYF. The CDR3 nucleotides read TGTGCCAGCTCACGACTAAAAAGCGGGGGGGCCGGGAAAGAGACCCAGTACTTC.

Turning to this clone: A read error may account for a junction end that differs from germline. This chain connects TRBV7-9 to TRBJ2-1, with 8 bases fitting TRBD2. Germline V gene data show CDR1 as SEHNR and CDR2 as FQNEAQ (reference sequence). The CDR3 sequence is 18 residues long. The CDR3 DNA is TGTTCCAGCAGCCCGCCCCCTTTTTCGACTAGCGTTTTCAATGAGCAGTTCTTC. It encodes CSSSPPPFSTSVFNEQFF.

This clone was detected a few times. The chain joins TRBV5-5 to TRBJ2-5, with TRBD1 as a possible D gene (5 bases). V gave up 4 bases and J gave up 5 bases, with 12 bases separating them. CDR3 length: 13 amino acids. CDR1 is SGHKS and CDR2 is YYEKEE in the germline V gene (reference sequence). The chain's CDR3 is CASSRGLGETQYF. DNA of the CDR3: TGTGCCAGCAGCAGGGGCCTCGGGGAGACCCAGTACTTC.

V usage is TRBV15 and J usage is TRBJ1-1; TRBD1 matches 8 bases. Unmatched junction bases numbered 15, after V lost 0 bases and J lost 3 bases. The CDR3 has 19 amino acids. CDR1 LNHNV and CDR2 YYDKDF come from the germline V gene (reference sequence). The CDR3 spells CATSRDPPARGRGYTEAFF. In DNA form, the CDR3 reads TGTGCCACCAGCAGAGACCCACCGGCCAGGGGGCGAGGTTACACTGAAGCTTTCTTT.

V usage is TRBV7-5 and J usage is TRBJ1-5; TRBD1, the D gene given by the table, was not confirmed from the DNA. TRBV7-5 has pseudogene status. The CDR3 is made up of 21 amino acids. The CDR3 DNA reads TGTGCCAGAAGCTTGAAGTCCTCCCGGGACAGAGGGGGGTATGGCAATCAGCCCCAGCATTTT. Protein sequence: CARSLKSSRDRGGYGNQPQHF.

The V and J genes are TRBV5-4 and TRBJ2-5; 9 positions agree with TRBD1. Judging by the DNA end, TRBJ2-7 fits better; the J call may be wrong. CDR3 length: 16 residues. Germline V gene sequence: CDR1 SGHNT, CDR2 YYREEE (reference sequence). The DNA of the CDR3 is TGTGCCAGCAGCGAAGGACAGGGGCATGTCTCCTACGAGCAGTACTTC. Its protein product is CASSEGQGHVSYEQYF.

The rearrangement uses TRBV7-9 and TRBJ2-1; 8 positions agree with TRBD2. Germline assignment: CDR1 SEHNR and CDR2 FQNEAQ (reference sequence). The CDR3 runs to 13 residues. DNA for the CDR3: TGTTCCGGAGATAGCGGGAACGACAATGAGCAGTTCTTC. This encodes CSGDSGNDNEQFF.

V and J are TRBV6-6 and TRBJ1-1; no firm D call. The CDR3 contains 12 residues. Germline values: CDR1 MNHNY, CDR2 SVGAGI (reference sequence). Trimming took 0 bases from V and 8 from J, leaving 7 bases between them. The DNA for the CDR3 is TGTGCCAGCAGTTACTCGGTCAGGGAAGCTTTCTTT. Protein sequence: CASSYSVREAFF.